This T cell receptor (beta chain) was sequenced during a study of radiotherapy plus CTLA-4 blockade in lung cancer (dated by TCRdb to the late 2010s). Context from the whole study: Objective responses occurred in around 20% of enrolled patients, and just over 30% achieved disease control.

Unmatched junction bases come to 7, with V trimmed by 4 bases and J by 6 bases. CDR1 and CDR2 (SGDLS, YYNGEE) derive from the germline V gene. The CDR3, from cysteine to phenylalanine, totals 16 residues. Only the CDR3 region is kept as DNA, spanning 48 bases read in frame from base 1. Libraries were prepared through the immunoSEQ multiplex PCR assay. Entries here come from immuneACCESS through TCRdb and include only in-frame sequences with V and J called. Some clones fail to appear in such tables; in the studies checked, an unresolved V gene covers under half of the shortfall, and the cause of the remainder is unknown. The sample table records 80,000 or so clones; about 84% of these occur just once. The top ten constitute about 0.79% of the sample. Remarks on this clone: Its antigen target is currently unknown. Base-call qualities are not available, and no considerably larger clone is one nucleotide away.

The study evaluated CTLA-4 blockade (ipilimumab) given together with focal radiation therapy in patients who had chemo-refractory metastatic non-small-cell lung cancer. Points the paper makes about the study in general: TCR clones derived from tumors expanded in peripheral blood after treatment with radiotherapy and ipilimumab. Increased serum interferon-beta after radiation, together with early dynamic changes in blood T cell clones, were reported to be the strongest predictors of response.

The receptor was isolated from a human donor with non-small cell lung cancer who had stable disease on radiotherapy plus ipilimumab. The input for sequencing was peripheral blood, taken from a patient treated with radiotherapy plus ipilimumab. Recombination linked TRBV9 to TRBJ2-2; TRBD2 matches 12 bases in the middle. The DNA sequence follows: TGTGCCAGCAGCCCCCAGACTAGCGGGGGTGCCGGGGAGCTGTTTTTT. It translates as CASSPQTSGGAGELFF. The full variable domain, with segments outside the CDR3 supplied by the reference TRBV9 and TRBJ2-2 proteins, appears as DSGVTQTPKHLITATGQRVTLRCSPRSGDLSVYWYQQSLDQGLQFLIQYYNGEERAKGNILERFSAQQFPDLHSELNLSSLELGDSALYFCASSPQTSGGAGELFFGEGSRLTVL.